This T cell receptor (beta chain) was identified during a study of T cell repertoires in cytomegalovirus infection. Overall study context: Both a matching HLA type and CMV infection were indicated by public TCR beta signatures.

One entry per CDR3 protein, called by TCRdb with MiXCR from the reads. This table has about 140,000 distinct CDR3 sequences, roughly 6.5% appearing once. Study-wide results and caveats: Carriage of CMV together with the relevant HLA was identifiable through cumulative public TCR beta family frequency. Dominating the ex vivo response were TCR beta clonotypes that were CMV-specific and HLA-C-restricted.

This CDR3 spans 15 amino acids. The V and J ends lost 5 bases and 0 bases respectively, with 10 bases between them. The germline V gene has CDR1 MNHNS and CDR2 SASEGT. Points on this clonotype: Its antigen is not identified.

Material: PBMCs. The source is a human donor in good health (CMV status not recorded). Some clones in this sample may be carry-over from other donors' samples. The rearrangement joins TRBV6-1 to TRBJ1-4; D unclear. The CDR3 protein is CASSNNLATNEKLFF. The CDR3 DNA follows: TGTGCCAGCAGTAACAATCTTGCAACTAATGAAAAACTGTTTTTT.